The next 9 T cell receptor beta chains were all read from a single sample in a study of patients and donors after allogeneic stem cell transplantation. TCRdb processed the RT-PCR reads anew with MiXCR; each CDR3 protein has one entry. The sample gives roughly 880,000 distinct CDR3 sequences, over 15% of which show up once; roughly 6% is in the top ten. Input material: blood, either unsorted or a sorted T cell fraction (not recorded which). The receptors shown here come from a human donor who was either an allogeneic HSCT recipient or a stem cell or donor lymphocyte infusion donor (not recorded which). It is not recorded whose cells these are; they may come from a transplant donor.

V is TRBV19 and J is TRBJ1-2; D call uncertain. V was shortened by 1 base and J by 8 bases, with 11 bases between the two germline ends. This CDR3 is 13 amino acids long. The V gene's germline CDR1 is LNHDA and CDR2 SQIVND (reference sequence). CDR3 bases: TGTGCCAGTAGTATAGCTCCGGCGGGGGGCTACACCTTC. It yields the protein CASSIAPAGGYTF.

In its sample, this clonotype was seen a few times. The V and J genes are TRBV4-2 and TRBJ2-5; 12 bases map to TRBD2. The CDR3 length is 14 residues. The junction had 4 bases not matched to a gene; V was cut back by 8 bases and J by 3 bases. In germline, CDR1 is LGHNA, CDR2 YNFKEQ. The CDR3, as DNA: TGTGCCAGCTCATGGACTAGCGGGGAAGAGACCCAGTACTTC. Translation gives CASSWTSGEETQYF.

The chain has TRBV6-1 and TRBJ2-3, with D tentatively TRBD1 or TRBD2 (5 bases each). Trimming shortened V by 6 bases and J by 0 bases, and 13 bases separated the two germline ends. This CDR3 comprises 15 residues. Looked up from germline, CDR1 is MNHNS and CDR2 is SASEGT. DNA of the CDR3: TGTGCCAGCAGGCCGACCGGGGCAAGCACAGATACGCAGTATTTT. Protein: CASRPTGASTDTQYF.

This clonotype was detected only a few times. J is TRBJ2-1 and V is TRBV5-6; TRBD1 agrees at 9 bases. V shed 3 bases and J 4 bases; nucleotides not matched to a gene: 5. The CDR3 is 15 amino acids. In germline, CDR1 is SGHDT, CDR2 YYEEEE. CDR3 DNA sequence: TGTGCCAGCAGCTCACAGGGGGCGGAGTACAATGAGCAGTTCTTC. Translation: CASSSQGAEYNEQFF. The full variable domain, in which reference TRBV5-6 and TRBJ2-1 provide the parts outside the CDR3, is DAGVTQSPTHLIKTRGQQVTLRCSPKSGHDTVSWYQQALGQGPQFIFQYYEEEERQRGNFPDRFSGHQFPNYSSELNVNALLLGDSALYLCASSSQGAEYNEQFFGPGTRLTVL.

The rearrangement uses TRBV9 and TRBJ1-6, with D possibly TRBD1 on 6 matching bases. From germline, CDR1 is SGDLS and CDR2 YYNGEE. This CDR3 has 16 amino acids. V was clipped by 2 bases and J by 7 bases, with 16 bases between them. CDR3 nucleotides: TGTGCCAGCAGCGTGACCGGGGGGGGCCTCAATTCACCCCTCCACTTT. It encodes CASSVTGGGLNSPLHF.

The rearrangement joins TRBV2 to TRBJ2-3; 8 bases are a match to TRBD2. Germline V CDR1 and CDR2: SNHLY, FYNNEI. The CDR3 is 15 amino acids. Unmatched junction bases numbered 11, after V lost 8 bases and J lost 4 bases. DNA for the CDR3: TGTGCCAGCTCTCGCCAGCGGGAGTTCTCAGATACGCAGTATTTT. It translates to CASSRQREFSDTQYF.

The chain is built from TRBV29-1 and TRBJ2-1; 14 bases match TRBD2. CDR1 and CDR2 (germline): SQVTM, ANQGSEA. V dropped 3 bases and J dropped 9; count of bases not matched to a gene: 10. The CDR3 is 16 residues long. The CDR3 DNA reads TGCAGCGTTGACTCTGTGACTAGCGGGAGGGCCGCTGAGCAGTTCTTC. This codes for CSVDSVTSGRAAEQFF.

This clonotype showed up just a few times. The chain uses TRBV6-1 and TRBJ1-5; D unresolved. V gave up 6 bases and J gave up 3 bases, with 12 bases separating them. From germline, CDR1 is MNHNS and CDR2 SASEGT. The CDR3 has 14 residues. The CDR3 DNA reads TGTGCCAGCAGCGCTACGGACCCCAATCAGCCCCAGCATTTT. This codes for CASSATDPNQPQHF.

This clonotype was found a few times. The rearrangement joins TRBV7-2 to TRBJ1-1, with D unresolved. The CDR3 has 14 amino acids. The germline CDR1 and CDR2 sequences are SGHTA and FQGNSA. Trimming cost V 5 bases and J 1 base, with 11 bases left between them. CDR3 DNA sequence: TGTGCCAGCAGCACTTCGGTAAGGAACACTGAAGCTTTCTTT. Translated: CASSTSVRNTEAFF.